These T cell receptor beta chains were read from a single sample in a study of shared clonotypes between healthy human individuals. TCRdb's table, derived via immunoSEQ multiplex PCR, lists solely in-frame clones and lacks some. Among over a million clones, roughly 97% were seen once, and the ten largest hold over 1%. Sequenced: naive CD4+ T cells sorted from blood. The receptor set was obtained from a man aged 30-40 years in good health. CDR3s include the opening cysteine and the closing phenylalanine or tryptophan.

v_call: TRBV4-3; cdr3_aa: CASSQYNNEQFF
v_call: TRBV27; cdr3_aa: CASRRQGAQNTGELFF
v_call: TRBV15; cdr3_aa: CATSAGPNQPQHF
v_call: TRBV18; cdr3_aa: CASSPSRDYEQYF
v_call: TRBV5-4; cdr3_aa: CASSSGLDTQYF
v_call: TRBV7-2; cdr3_aa: CASSLSGYEQYF
v_call: TRBV11-2; cdr3_aa: CASSLVGGGIPYEQYF
v_call: TRBV5-1; cdr3_aa: CASSSRGGDIQYF
v_call: TRBV4-3; cdr3_aa: CASSQVAGQGYGYTF
v_call: TRBV5-6; cdr3_aa: CASSLKAGGLDTQYF
v_call: TRBV2; cdr3_aa: CASRDRGKYEQYF
v_call: TRBV19; cdr3_aa: CASSISHTSGVGWETQYF
v_call: TRBV13; cdr3_aa: CASSSTGTSRTGELFF
v_call: TRBV2; cdr3_aa: CASSDQGAPDTEAFF
v_call: TRBV5-1; cdr3_aa: CASSFDRVNTEAFF
v_call: TRBV30; cdr3_aa: CAWSALAGGREQYF
v_call: TRBV29-1; cdr3_aa: CSVRPSQETQYF
v_call: TRBV11-2; cdr3_aa: CASTQVGRQRGELFF
v_call: TRBV9; cdr3_aa: CASSNSGWGETQYF
v_call: TRBV28; cdr3_aa: CASSLGVGDSNQPQHF
v_call: TRBV27; cdr3_aa: CASRPNYLAGFDEQYF
v_call: TRBV19; cdr3_aa: CASSRAGLATYEQYF
v_call: TRBV5-1; cdr3_aa: CASSLSRGSFDEQFF
v_call: TRBV29-1; cdr3_aa: CSAHFPAGGLHEQYF
v_call: TRBV28; cdr3_aa: CASSLAGTGGGEQYF